This T cell receptor beta chain was captured in a study of neurological immune-mediated disorders. Findings and caveats of the study: None of the CDR3 amino acid sequences found in expanded clones was shared across subjects. This suggests that the TCR-beta repertoires were private in all groups. In HTLV-1-associated myelopathy, TCR clonal expansion was greatest, whereas multiple sclerosis had the least, falling below healthy controls.

Indicated time point: technical triplicate 2. 2 million PBMCs stored at -80 C were the source of the unsorted libraries. CDR1 is LNHNV and CDR2 is YYDKDF in the germline V gene (reference sequence). V lost 0 bases and J lost 0; bases outside the gene matches: 4. The length of the CDR3 is 18 residues. In this sample, this clonotype turned up many times. Its antigen remains unidentified. Synthesis of cDNA was accomplished via 5'RACE employing 10-nucleotide random UMIs. In TCRdb, the 5' RACE reads were re-called with MiXCR into one record per CDR3 protein. The sample carries about 59,000 distinct CDR3 sequences, approximately 25% recorded once.

The rearrangement joins TRBV15 to TRBJ2-1; 11 nucleotides match TRBD2. The sample comprised PBMCs. This receptor was taken from a man aged 55 to 70 with HTLV-1-associated myelopathy (HAM/TSP). The CDR3 reads CATSRDVTSGSSYNEQFF. In DNA, the CDR3 is TGTGCCACCAGCAGAGATGTTACTAGCGGGAGCTCCTACAATGAGCAGTTCTTC.